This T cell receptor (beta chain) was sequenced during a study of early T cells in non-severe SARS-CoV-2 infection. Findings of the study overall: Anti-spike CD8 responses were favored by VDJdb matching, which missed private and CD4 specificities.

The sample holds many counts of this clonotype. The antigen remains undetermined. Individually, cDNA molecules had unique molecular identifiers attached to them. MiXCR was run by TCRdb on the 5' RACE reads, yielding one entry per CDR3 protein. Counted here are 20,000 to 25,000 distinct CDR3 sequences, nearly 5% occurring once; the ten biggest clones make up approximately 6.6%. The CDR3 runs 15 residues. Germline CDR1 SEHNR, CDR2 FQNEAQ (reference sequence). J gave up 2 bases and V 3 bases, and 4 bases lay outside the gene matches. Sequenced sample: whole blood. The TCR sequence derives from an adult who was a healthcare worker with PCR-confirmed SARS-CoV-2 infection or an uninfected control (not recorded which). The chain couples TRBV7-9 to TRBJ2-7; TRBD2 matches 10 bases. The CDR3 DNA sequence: TGTGCCAGCAGCTTGGGGAGCGGGGGGGCCTACGAGCAGTACTTC. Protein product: CASSLGSGGAYEQYF.